Each of the 10 T cell receptor beta chains below was sequenced from the same sample in a study of blood T cell repertoires in COVID-19. Here immunoSEQ multiplex PCR was the method, and the copy in TCRdb shows in-frame clones only, minus some. The sample records 270,000 or so clones, over 75% being singletons. Sequenced material: peripheral blood. These receptors were collected from a human donor in a cohort sampled during active COVID-19.

The J gene is TRBJ2-7, the V gene TRBV6-1; 10 positions agree with TRBD2. The germline gives CDR1 MNHNS, CDR2 SASEGT. V lost 3 bases, J lost 3 bases, and 5 bases stayed unmatched. This CDR3 comprises 15 residues. Written as DNA, the CDR3 is TGTGCCAGCAGTGAGCAGGCTAGCGGGGGCTACGAGCAGTACTTC. This translates into CASSEQASGGYEQYF.

The chain joins TRBV29-1 to TRBJ2-5, with 7 positions matching TRBD2. The J segment lost 4 bases and the V segment lost 7 bases, leaving 6 bases of the junction unmatched. The length of the CDR3 is 12 residues. Germline CDR1 reads SQVTM; CDR2 reads ANQGSEA. The CDR3 bases are TGCAGCGCCGCGGGGGTTGGAGAGACCCAGTACTTC. It codes for CSAAGVGETQYF.

This clone occurred once. The CDR3 DNA follows: TGTGCCAGCAGCCTACGGGCTAGCGTGAACACCGGGGAGCTGTTTTTT. Its protein is CASSLRASVNTGELFF. J is TRBJ2-2 and V is TRBV7-9; D is perhaps TRBD2 (6 bases). In germline, CDR1 is SEHNR, CDR2 FQNEAQ (reference sequence). The V gene lost 5 bases and the J gene lost 1 base, with 14 bases spanning the gap. This CDR3 spans 16 amino acids.

This chain uses TRBV4-3 with TRBJ1-5; no clear D. CDR1 LGHNA and CDR2 YSLEER come from the germline V gene. The CDR3 consists of 13 residues. Trimming took off 2 bases at V and 10 bases at J, with 12 bases between the two ends. The DNA for the CDR3 is TGCGCCAGCAGCCAAACCTTGGCCTTCCCCCAGCATTTT. This encodes CASSQTLAFPQHF.

The V call is TRBV6-5, the J call TRBJ2-4, with D maybe TRBD1 (6 bases). The germline gives CDR1 MNHEY, CDR2 SVGAGI. The CDR3 has 15 residues. Trimming took off 0 bases at V and 7 bases at J, with 13 bases between the two ends. CDR3 sequence reads: CASSYSGARSNIQYF. CDR3 DNA sequence: TGTGCCAGCAGTTACTCGGGGGCACGGTCGAACATTCAGTACTTC.

This chain connects TRBV29-1 to TRBJ2-1; D may be TRBD2 (6 bases). Trimming shortened V by 6 bases and J by 3 bases, and 9 bases separated the two germline ends. The length of the CDR3 is 12 residues. Germline assignment: CDR1 SQVTM and CDR2 ANQGSEA. CDR3 region: CSVRDFYNEQFF. In DNA form, the CDR3 reads TGCAGCGTCCGGGACTTCTACAATGAGCAGTTCTTC.

CDR3: CASSSTGGAEAFF. The CDR3 bases are TGTGCCAGCAGCTCGACAGGGGGAGCTGAAGCTTTCTTT. This chain joins TRBV7-2 and TRBJ1-1, with TRBD1 identical over 9 bases. J lost 6 bases, V lost 4 bases, and 3 bases had no gene match. The germline V gene has CDR1 SGHTA and CDR2 FQGNSA. There are 13 residues in the CDR3. The full variable domain, its missing parts supplied by reference TRBV7-2 and TRBJ1-1, is GAGVSQSPSNKVTEKGKDVELRCDPISGHTALYWYRQSLGQGLEFLIYFQGNSAPDKSGLPSDRFSAERTGGSVSTLTIQRTQQEDSAVYLCASSSTGGAEAFFGQGTRLTVV.

V and J are TRBV19 and TRBJ1-5; D is possibly TRBD1 (6 bases). The CDR3 spans 22 residues. The germline V gene has CDR1 LNHDA and CDR2 SQIVND (reference sequence). Trimming cost V 0 bases and J 0 bases, with 27 bases left between them. CDR3 residues: CASSIERESETGAPSSNQPQHF. CDR3 in DNA: TGTGCCAGTAGTATAGAGAGGGAATCCGAGACAGGAGCTCCTTCTAGCAATCAGCCCCAGCATTTT.

This rearrangement joins TRBV11-1 to TRBJ2-2; the D gene is possibly TRBD1 (6 bases). CDR1 and CDR2 from the germline V gene are SGHAT and FQDESV (reference sequence). V lost 5 bases, J lost 2 bases, and 12 bases lay in between. This CDR3 comprises 15 residues. The chain's CDR3 is CASSQMDSNTGELFF. Written as DNA, the CDR3 is TGTGCCAGCAGCCAGATGGACAGCAACACCGGGGAGCTGTTTTTT.

CDR3: CASSRGQNRHEQFF. The CDR3 nucleotides are TGCGCCAGCAGCAGGGGACAGAATAGGCATGAGCAGTTCTTC. The chain couples TRBV5-1 to TRBJ2-1; 7 bases map to TRBD1. V dropped 4 bases and J dropped 8; count of bases not matched to a gene: 9. Germline V gives CDR1 SGHRS, CDR2 YFSETQ. The CDR3 is 14 amino acids.